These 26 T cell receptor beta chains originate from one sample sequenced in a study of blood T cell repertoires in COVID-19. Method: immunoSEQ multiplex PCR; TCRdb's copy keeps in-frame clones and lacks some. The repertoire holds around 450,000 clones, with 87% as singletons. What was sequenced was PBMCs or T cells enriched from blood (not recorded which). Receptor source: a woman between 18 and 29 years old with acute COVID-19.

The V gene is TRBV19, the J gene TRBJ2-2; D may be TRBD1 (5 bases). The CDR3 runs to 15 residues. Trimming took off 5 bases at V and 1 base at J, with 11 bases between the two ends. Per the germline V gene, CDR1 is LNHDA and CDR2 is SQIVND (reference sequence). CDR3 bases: TGTGCCAGTAGTCCTAAGGGGCGGAACACCGGGGAGCTGTTTTTT. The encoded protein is CASSPKGRNTGELFF.

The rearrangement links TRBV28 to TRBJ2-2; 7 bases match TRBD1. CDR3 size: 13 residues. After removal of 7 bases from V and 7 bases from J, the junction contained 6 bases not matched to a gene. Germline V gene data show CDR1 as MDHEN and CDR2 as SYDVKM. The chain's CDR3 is CASTVGGYGELFF. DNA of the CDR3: TGTGCCAGCACCGTAGGGGGCTACGGGGAGCTGTTTTTT.

CDR3 loop: CASSQDPSGPYEQYF. The DNA for the CDR3 is TGCGCCAGCAGCCAAGACCCCTCAGGGCCCTACGAGCAGTACTTC. The rearrangement joins TRBV4-3 to TRBJ2-7; D may be TRBD1 (5 bases). This CDR3 comprises 15 residues. The V gene lost 0 bases and the J gene lost 2 bases, with 11 bases spanning the gap. Germline V gives CDR1 LGHNA, CDR2 YSLEER.

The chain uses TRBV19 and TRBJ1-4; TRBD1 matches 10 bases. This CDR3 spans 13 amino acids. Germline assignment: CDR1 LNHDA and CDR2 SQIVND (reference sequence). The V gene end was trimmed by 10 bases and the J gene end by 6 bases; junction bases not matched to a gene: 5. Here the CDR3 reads CATAGTGDEKLFF. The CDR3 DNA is TGTGCCACCGCCGGGACAGGGGATGAAAAACTGTTTTTT.

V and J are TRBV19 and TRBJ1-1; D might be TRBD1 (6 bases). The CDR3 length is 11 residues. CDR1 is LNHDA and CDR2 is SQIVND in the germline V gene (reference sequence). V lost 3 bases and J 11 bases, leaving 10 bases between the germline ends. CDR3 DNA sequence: TGTGCCAGTAGTATTACAGGGCGGGCTTTCTTT. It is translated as CASSITGRAFF.

The DNA for the CDR3 is TGTGCCAGCAGCGTAGGCGGAGGGCGAGAGACCCAGTACTTC. Amino acid sequence: CASSVGGGRETQYF. The chain carries TRBV9 and TRBJ2-5, with a tentative D call TRBD2 (6 bases). This CDR3 region has 14 residues. The ends were cut back, 0 bases at V and 4 bases at J, with 10 bases in the middle. Looked up from germline, CDR1 is SGDLS and CDR2 is YYNGEE.

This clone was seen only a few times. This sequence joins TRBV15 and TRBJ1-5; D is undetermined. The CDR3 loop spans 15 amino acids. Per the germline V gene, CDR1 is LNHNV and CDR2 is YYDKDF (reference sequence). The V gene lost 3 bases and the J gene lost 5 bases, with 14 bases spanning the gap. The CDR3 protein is CATSSNGVWDQPQHF. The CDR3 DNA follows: TGTGCCACCAGCAGTAACGGGGTATGGGATCAGCCCCAGCATTTT.

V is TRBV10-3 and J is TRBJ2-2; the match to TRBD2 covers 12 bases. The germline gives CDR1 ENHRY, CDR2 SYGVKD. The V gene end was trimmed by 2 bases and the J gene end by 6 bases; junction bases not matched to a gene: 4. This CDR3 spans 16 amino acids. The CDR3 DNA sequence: TGTGCCATCAGTGAGACTAGCGGGGGGCTTGCCGGGGAGCTGTTTTTT. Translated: CAISETSGGLAGELFF.

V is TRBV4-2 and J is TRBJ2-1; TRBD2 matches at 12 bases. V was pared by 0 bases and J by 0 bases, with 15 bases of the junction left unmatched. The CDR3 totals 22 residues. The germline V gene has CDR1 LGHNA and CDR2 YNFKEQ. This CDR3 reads CASSQEGSTSGRASRSYNEQFF. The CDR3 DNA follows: TGTGCCAGCAGCCAAGAAGGTTCGACTAGCGGGAGAGCTTCCCGCTCCTACAATGAGCAGTTCTTC.

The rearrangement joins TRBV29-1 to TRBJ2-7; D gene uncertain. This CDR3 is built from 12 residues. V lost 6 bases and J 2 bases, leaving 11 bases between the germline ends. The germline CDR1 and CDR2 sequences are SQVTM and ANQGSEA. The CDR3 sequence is CSVQKTAYEQYF. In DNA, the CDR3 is TGCAGCGTCCAAAAAACAGCCTACGAGCAGTACTTC.

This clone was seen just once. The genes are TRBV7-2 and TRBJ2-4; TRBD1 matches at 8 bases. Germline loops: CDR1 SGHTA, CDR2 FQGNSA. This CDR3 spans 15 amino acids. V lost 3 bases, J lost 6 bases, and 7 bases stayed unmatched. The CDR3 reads CASSFRTGIVNIQYF. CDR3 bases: TGTGCCAGCAGCTTTAGGACAGGGATTGTAAACATTCAGTACTTC.

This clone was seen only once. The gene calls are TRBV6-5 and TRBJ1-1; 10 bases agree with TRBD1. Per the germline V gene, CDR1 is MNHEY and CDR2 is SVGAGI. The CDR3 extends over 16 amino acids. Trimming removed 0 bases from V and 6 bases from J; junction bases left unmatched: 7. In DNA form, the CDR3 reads TGTGCCAGCAGTTACTCGATTGTGGGGACAGGGGCTGAAGCTTTCTTT. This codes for CASSYSIVGTGAEAFF.

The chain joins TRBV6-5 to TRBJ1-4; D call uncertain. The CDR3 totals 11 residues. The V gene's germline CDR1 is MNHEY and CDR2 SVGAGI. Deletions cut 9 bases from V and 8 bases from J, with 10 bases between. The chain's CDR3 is CASFGVEKLFF. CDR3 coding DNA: TGTGCCAGTTTCGGGGTGGAAAAACTGTTTTTT.

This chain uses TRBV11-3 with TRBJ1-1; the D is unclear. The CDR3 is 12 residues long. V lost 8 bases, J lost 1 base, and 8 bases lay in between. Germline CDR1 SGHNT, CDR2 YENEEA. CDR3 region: CASGTKNTEAFF. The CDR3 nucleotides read TGTGCCAGCGGAACTAAGAACACTGAAGCTTTCTTT.

The CDR3 DNA reads TGCGCCAGCAGCTTGGGAGGGACTAGCCCCTTTTCCTCCGCTGAGCAGTTCTTC. It encodes CASSLGGTSPFSSAEQFF. The J gene is TRBJ2-1, the V gene TRBV5-1; TRBD2 matches 9 bases. CDR3 length: 18 residues. Per the germline V gene, CDR1 is SGHRS and CDR2 is YFSETQ. Trimming took 0 bases from V and 9 from J; bases not matched to a gene: 16.

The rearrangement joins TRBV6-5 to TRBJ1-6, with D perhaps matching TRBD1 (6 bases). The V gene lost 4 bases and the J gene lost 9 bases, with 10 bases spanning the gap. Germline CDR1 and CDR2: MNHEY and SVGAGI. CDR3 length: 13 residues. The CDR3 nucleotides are TGTGCCAGCAGTTCAACAGGGATTTCACCCCTCCACTTT. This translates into CASSSTGISPLHF.

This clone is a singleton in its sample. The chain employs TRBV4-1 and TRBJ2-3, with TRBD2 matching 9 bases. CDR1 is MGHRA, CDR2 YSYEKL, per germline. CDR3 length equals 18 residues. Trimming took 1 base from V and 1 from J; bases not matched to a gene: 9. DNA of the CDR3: TGCGCCAGCAGCCAAGGGTTGAGCGGGGGGCCCCGCACAGATACGCAGTATTTT. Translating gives CASSQGLSGGPRTDTQYF.

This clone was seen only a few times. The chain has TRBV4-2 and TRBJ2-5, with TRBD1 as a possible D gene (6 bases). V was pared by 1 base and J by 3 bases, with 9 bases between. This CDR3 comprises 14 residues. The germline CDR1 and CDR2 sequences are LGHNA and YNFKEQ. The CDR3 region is CASSQGQAKETQYF. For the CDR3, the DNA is TGTGCCAGCAGCCAAGGACAGGCAAAAGAGACCCAGTACTTC.

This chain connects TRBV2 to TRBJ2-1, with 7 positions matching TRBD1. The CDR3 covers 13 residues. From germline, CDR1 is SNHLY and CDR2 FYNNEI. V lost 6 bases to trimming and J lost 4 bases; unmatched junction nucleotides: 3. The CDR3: CASSRDRYNEQFF. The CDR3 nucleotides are TGTGCCAGCAGCCGGGACAGATACAATGAGCAGTTCTTC.

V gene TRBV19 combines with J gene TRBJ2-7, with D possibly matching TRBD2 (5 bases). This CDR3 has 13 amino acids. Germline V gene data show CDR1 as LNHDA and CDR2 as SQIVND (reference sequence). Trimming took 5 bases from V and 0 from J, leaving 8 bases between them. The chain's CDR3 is CASSPGSSYEQYF. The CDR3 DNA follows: TGTGCCAGTAGTCCGGGGAGCTCCTACGAGCAGTACTTC. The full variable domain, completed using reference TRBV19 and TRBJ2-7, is DGGITQSPKYLFRKEGQNVTLSCEQNLNHDAMYWYRQDPGQGLRLIYYSQIVNDFQKGDIAEGYSVSREKKESFPLTVTSAQKNPTAFYLCASSPGSSYEQYFGPGTRLTVT.

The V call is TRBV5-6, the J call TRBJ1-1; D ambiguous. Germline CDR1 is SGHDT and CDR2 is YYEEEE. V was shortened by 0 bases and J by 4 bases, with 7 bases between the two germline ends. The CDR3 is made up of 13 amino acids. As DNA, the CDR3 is TGTGCCAGCAGCTTGGGAGGCGCCACTGAAGCTTTCTTT. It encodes CASSLGGATEAFF.

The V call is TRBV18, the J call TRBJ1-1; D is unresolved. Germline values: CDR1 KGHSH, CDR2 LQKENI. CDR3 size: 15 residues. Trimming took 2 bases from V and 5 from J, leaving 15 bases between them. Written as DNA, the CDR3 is TGTGCCAGCTCACCAGCCGGCCTAGCAGAAACTGAAGCTTTCTTT. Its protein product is CASSPAGLAETEAFF.

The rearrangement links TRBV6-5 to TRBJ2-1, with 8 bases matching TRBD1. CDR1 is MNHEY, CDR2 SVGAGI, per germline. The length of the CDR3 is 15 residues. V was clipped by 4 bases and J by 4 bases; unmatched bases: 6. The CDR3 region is CASSFGQGPYNEQFF. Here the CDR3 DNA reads TGTGCCAGCAGTTTCGGACAGGGCCCGTACAATGAGCAGTTCTTC.

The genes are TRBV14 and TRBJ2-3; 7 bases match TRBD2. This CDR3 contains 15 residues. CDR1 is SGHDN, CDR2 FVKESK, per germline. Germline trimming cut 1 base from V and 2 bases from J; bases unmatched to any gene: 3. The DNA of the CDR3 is TGTGCCAGCAGCCAAGTCGGGACTATCACAGATACGCAGTATTTT. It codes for CASSQVGTITDTQYF.

CDR3 region: CASRDPGQGYNEQFF. In DNA, the CDR3 is TGTGCCAGCAGAGATCCGGGACAGGGCTACAATGAGCAGTTCTTC. The chain has TRBV6-5 and TRBJ2-1, with 9 positions matching TRBD1. The J segment lost 3 bases and the V segment lost 6 bases, leaving 6 bases of the junction unmatched. The CDR3 contains 15 residues. The germline CDR1 and CDR2 sequences are MNHEY and SVGAGI.

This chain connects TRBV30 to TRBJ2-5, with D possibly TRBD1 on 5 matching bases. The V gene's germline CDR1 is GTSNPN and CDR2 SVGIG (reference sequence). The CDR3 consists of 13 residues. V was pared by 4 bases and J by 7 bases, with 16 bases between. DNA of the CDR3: TGTGCCTGGACGGATGAGAACCAGGGGACCCAGTACTTC. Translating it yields CAWTDENQGTQYF.